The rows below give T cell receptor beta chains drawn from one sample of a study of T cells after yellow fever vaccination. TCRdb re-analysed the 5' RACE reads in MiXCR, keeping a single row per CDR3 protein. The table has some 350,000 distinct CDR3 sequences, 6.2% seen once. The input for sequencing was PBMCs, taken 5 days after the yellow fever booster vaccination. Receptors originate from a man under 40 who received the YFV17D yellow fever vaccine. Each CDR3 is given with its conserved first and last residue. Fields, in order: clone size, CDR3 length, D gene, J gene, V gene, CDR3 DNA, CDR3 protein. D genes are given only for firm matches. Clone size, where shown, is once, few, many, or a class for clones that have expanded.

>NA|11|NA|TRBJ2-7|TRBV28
TGTGCCACCCGGTTAGGGGACGAGCAGTACTTC
CATRLGDEQYF
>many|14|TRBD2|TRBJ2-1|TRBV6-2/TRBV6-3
TGTGCCAGCAGTTACTCGCCTAGCGGATCTGAGCAGTTCTTC
CASSYSPSGSEQFF
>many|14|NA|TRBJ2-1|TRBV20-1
TGCAGTGCTAGAGATGGGCTAGATCTAAGTGAGCAGTTCTTC
CSARDGLDLSEQFF
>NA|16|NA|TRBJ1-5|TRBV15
TGTGCCACCAGCGCCTGGTCCAGGGGAGGTTTCCAGCCCCAGCATTTT
CATSAWSRGGFQPQHF
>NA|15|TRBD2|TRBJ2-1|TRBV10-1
TGCGCCAGCAGTGAGATGAAGCGGGGTTTGATTGAGCAGTTCTTC
CASSEMKRGLIEQFF
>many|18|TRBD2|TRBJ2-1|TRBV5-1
TGCGCCAGCAGCTCCTTTTACTCTTCAGCGGGAGGATTGAGGGAGCAGTTCTTC
CASSSFYSSAGGLREQFF
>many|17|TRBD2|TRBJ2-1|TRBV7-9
TGTGCCAGCAGTCCAGCCGGGACTAGCGGATTTTACAATGAGCAGTTCTTC
CASSPAGTSGFYNEQFF
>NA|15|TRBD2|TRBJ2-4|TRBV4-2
TGTGCCAGCAGCCTTGGGGGGGGGAGACAAAACATTCAGTACTTC
CASSLGGGRQNIQYF
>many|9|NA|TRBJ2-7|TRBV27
TGTGCCAGCAGTTTACCTCTTACGTTC
CASSLPLTF
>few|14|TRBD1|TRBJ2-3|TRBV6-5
TGTGCCAGCAGAGGACAGGGGGCTACAGATACGCAGTATTTT
CASRGQGATDTQYF